This paragraph reports one T cell receptor beta chain. The sample is drawn from a study of kidney transplant recipient with SARS-CoV-2 infection. MiXCR, run by TCRdb on the reads, gives a single entry per CDR3 protein. Counted here are 200,000 to 250,000 distinct CDR3 sequences, more than 25% occurring once; the ten biggest clones make up less than 8.5%. V was clipped by 6 bases and J by 4 bases, with 13 bases between them. Per the germline V gene, CDR1 is SGDLS and CDR2 is YYNGEE. This CDR3 comprises 14 residues. The source was a blood sample, collected at baseline and on day 111 from a kidney transplant recipient. This TCR was recovered from a male patient between 25 and 39 years old who had COVID-19 and was a kidney transplant recipient. T cells may partly derive from the graft donor. The J gene is TRBJ2-2, the V gene TRBV9, with D possibly matching TRBD1 (6 bases). CDR3 in DNA: TGTGCCAGCACTCACGCAGGGGTCACCGGGGAGCTGTTTTTT. Amino acids: CASTHAGVTGELFF.